This TCR beta chain was recovered during a study of yellow fever vaccine responses in identical twins (dated by TCRdb to 2016 to 2019). Background on the whole study: Focusing on identical twins, the study followed the T cell clones that responded to the vaccine, and did so with precision. Study-wide findings and limitations: The T cell response to vaccination in identical twins was reported by the authors to appear partly convergent and partly personalized.

In the case of this clonotype: This receptor's antigen is unknown. One base away there is no much larger clone; base qualities are not given.

Library preparation was by RT-PCR. The sequencer listed for this sample is Illumina HiSeq 2500. Starting from the raw public reads, TCRdb applied fastp trimming at Q25, assembled clones with MiXCR and retained in-frame beta chains. Each record represents a unique CDR3 protein, reported with the most common genes and DNA among its rows. The sample table shows some 20,000 distinct CDR3 sequences, and around 70% are seen once. Together, the top ten hold roughly 2.2% of the sample. Trimming costs V 1 base and J 0 bases, and their ends lie 5 bases apart. The CDR3 spans 14 residues, from the cysteine through the phenylalanine. Of the read, only the CDR3 DNA is kept; its 42 bases are in frame from base 1.

This receptor was obtained from a young woman who received the yellow fever vaccine. Donor details come from another sample of the same person, matched by shared clones. Here the chain combines TRBV5-3 and TRBJ2-1; the D gene is unclear. TRBV5-3 has ORF status, its function being uncertain. The specimen was T cells from blood (PBMCs), unsorted or a sorted subset (not recorded which), collected before or after yellow fever vaccination (not recorded which). The sequenced DNA is TGTGCCAGAAGCTTGACTTTCTCCTACAATGAGCAGTTCTTC. Its protein is CARSLTFSYNEQFF.